The clone carrying this T cell receptor (beta chain) occurred a few times. Its antigen is not known. This sample was included in a study of T cells in narcolepsy. Sequencing used immunoSEQ multiplex PCR; TCRdb keeps in-frame clones, though not all of them. This table has nearly 25,000 clones, 50% to 65% appearing once. Germline CDR1 MNHNS, CDR2 SASEGT. Trimming stripped 2 bases from V and 0 bases from J, with 8 bases between. The CDR3 consists of 14 residues. Findings and limits, study-wide: Autoreactive clonotypes reportedly recurred in blood of same and different patients, not controls. Autoreactive HCRT-specific and TRIB2-specific clonotypes were marked in same-patient CSF-versus-blood CD4+ comparisons.

The sequencing sample was made of memory (CD45RA-) CD4+ T cells from blood. The rearrangement links TRBV6-1 to TRBJ2-7, with D possibly matching TRBD2 (6 bases). The receptor was isolated from a human donor in good health. The CDR3 sequence is CASSEPGLSYEQYF. CDR3 coding DNA: TGTGCCAGCAGTGAACCGGGACTCTCCTACGAGCAGTACTTC.